This T cell receptor beta chain was profiled in a study of T cell repertoires in cytomegalovirus infection. Across the study: An indication of both CMV infection and matching HLA type came from public TCR beta signatures.

The CDR3 consists of 16 residues. Trimming cost V 3 bases and J 6 bases; bases outside gene matches: 11. The germline V gene encodes CDR1 SGDLS and CDR2 YYNGEE. MiXCR was run by TCRdb on the reads, yielding one entry per CDR3 protein. The top ten hold about 13% of the sample, which has about 530,000 distinct CDR3 sequences, about a quarter seen once. This chain joins TRBV9 and TRBJ2-1; 8 positions agree with TRBD2. The TCR originated in a human donor in good health (CMV status not recorded). Some clones in this sample may be carry-over from other donors' samples. Sequencing used PBMCs. The CDR3 region has the DNA TGTGCCAGCAGCGGCGAAACGTTTACTAGCGGCAATGAGCAGTTCTTC. It is translated as CASSGETFTSGNEQFF. Full variable domain (missing parts from reference TRBV9 and TRBJ2-1): DSGVTQTPKHLITATGQRVTLRCSPRSGDLSVYWYQQSLDQGLQFLIQYYNGEERAKGNILERFSAQQFPDLHSELNLSSLELGDSALYFCASSGETFTSGNEQFFGPGTRLTVL.